The 21 T cell receptor beta chains in this list originate from one sample, sequenced in a study of tumor-infiltrating lymphocytes in primary liver carcinoma. From around 0.5 ug total RNA, TCR beta cDNA was generated with a primer in the constant region. Slightly modified ARM-PCR served as the procedure for the TCR beta libraries. These libraries came from three rounds of nested multiplex PCR. Both of the initial two PCR rounds ran for nine to eleven cycles and employed TRBV1-TRBV30 forward primers alongside a C-beta reverse primer. TCRdb analysed the multiplex PCR reads with MiXCR anew, one entry per CDR3 protein. Of 330,000 or so distinct CDR3 sequences in the sample, about two thirds are singletons; the top ten hold 5.5% to 7%. It was unsorted whole blood that yielded blood RNA, and germline DNA was also extracted. Sequenced input: peripheral blood. The source of these receptors is a man aged 35 to 55 with primary liver carcinoma and hepatitis B virus infection.

This chain connects TRBV4-3 to TRBJ2-1, with a possible D match to TRBD2 (6 bases). Looked up from germline, CDR1 is LGHNA and CDR2 is YSLEER. The CDR3 is 17 residues long. V lost 1 base and J lost 6, with 19 bases in between. The CDR3 is CASSQGFGSSAINEQFF. CDR3 DNA: TGCGCCAGCAGCCAAGGATTTGGGTCTAGCGCGATCAATGAGCAGTTCTTC.

This clonotype showed up just a few times. CDR3 DNA: TGTGCCAGCAGTCCCTGTTTTGCGGGTTGGACCGGGGAGCTGTTTTTT. Protein product: CASSPCFAGWTGELFF. This sequence joins TRBV6-2 or TRBV6-3 and TRBJ2-2, with D possibly TRBD2 on 5 matching bases. Trimming pared 5 bases from V and 5 bases from J, leaving 18 bases between. In germline, CDR1 is MNHEY, CDR2 SVGEGT. This CDR3 has 16 residues.

The chain joins TRBV6-6 to TRBJ2-5; D is unclear. In germline, CDR1 is MNHNY, CDR2 SVGAGI (reference sequence). This CDR3 region has 15 residues. V dropped 2 bases and J dropped 2 bases, with 12 bases sitting between them. CDR3 loop: CASSYQLGEQETQYF. In DNA, the CDR3 is TGTGCCAGCAGTTACCAGTTGGGTGAGCAAGAGACCCAGTACTTC.

The chain carries TRBV11-2 and TRBJ2-3, with D possibly TRBD1 on 5 matching bases. Trimming took off 8 bases at V and 14 bases at J, with 23 bases between the two ends. The CDR3 covers 13 residues. CDR1 is SGHAT, CDR2 FQNNGV, per germline. The chain's CDR3 is CASAGIHTDMRYF. CDR3 coding DNA: TGTGCCAGCGCAGGGATCCATACAGATATGCGGTATTTT.

Of note for this clonotype: Given the absence of the conserved phenylalanine or tryptophan at the CDR3 end, a read error is likely. The V gene is TRBV11-3, the J gene TRBJ2-3; D gene uncertain. The CDR3 length is 14 residues. In germline, CDR1 is SGHNT, CDR2 YENEEA. The DNA of the CDR3 is TGTGCCAACAGCGAGACGGACGCCACAGATACGCAGTATTTA. Translated, it gives CANSETDATDTQYL.

Concerning this clonotype itself: The junction shows a germline mismatch at one end, possibly a read error. The genes are TRBV24-1 and TRBJ1-2, with TRBD1 matching 8 bases. The CDR3 runs 14 residues. Germline-derived CDR1 and CDR2 are KGHDR and SFDVKD. This chain's CDR3 is CTTSDDRGLGGYTF. As DNA, the CDR3 is TGTACCACCAGTGATGACAGGGGATTGGGTGGCTACACCTTC.

The chain recombines TRBV6-1 with TRBJ2-3, with 8 bases that match TRBD1. The CDR3 spans 14 residues. J was trimmed by 6 bases and V by 10 bases; bases with no gene match: 12. Germline CDR1 is MNHNS and CDR2 is SASEGT. Here the CDR3 reads CANSKGGQEDTQYF. DNA for the CDR3: TGTGCCAACTCCAAAGGGGGACAGGAGGATACGCAGTATTTT.

With regard to this clonotype: At one end the junction does not follow the germline gene, possibly because of a read error. The chain uses TRBV29-1 and TRBJ2-1, with D perhaps matching TRBD2 (6 bases). From germline, CDR1 is SQVTM and CDR2 ANQGSEA. CDR3 size: 15 residues. CDR3 sequence (DNA): TGCAGCGTTGAAGGTGCGCGGGAATGTATCAATGAGCGGTTCTTC. This translates into CSVEGARECINERFF.

This clonotype was counted a few times. The J gene is TRBJ1-5, the V gene TRBV10-3, with TRBD1 as a possible D gene (5 bases). Looked up from germline, CDR1 is ENHRY and CDR2 is SYGVKD. This CDR3 is built from 14 residues. Trimming pared 10 bases from V and 0 bases from J, leaving 13 bases between. CDR3 residues: CATGVQGSNQPQHF. DNA for the CDR3: TGTGCCACAGGAGTCCAGGGTAGCAATCAGCCCCAGCATTTT.

This clonotype was detected only once. The V call is TRBV11-2, the J call TRBJ2-1; no firm D call. CDR3 length: 11 amino acids. Trimming stripped 3 bases from V and 10 bases from J, with 7 bases between. Germline V gene data show CDR1 as SGHAT and CDR2 as FQNNGV. In DNA form, the CDR3 reads TGTGCCAGCAGCTTCGAACTCGAGCAGTTCTTC. This gives the protein CASSFELEQFF.

As regards this clonotype: Mismatch with germline at one junction end may stem from a read error. V and J are TRBV11-1 and TRBJ2-3; no definite D call. This CDR3 contains 15 residues. The germline V gene has CDR1 SGHAT and CDR2 FQDESV (reference sequence). As DNA, the CDR3 is TGTGCCAGCAGCGAAGGCGTGGGTTTCACAGAAACGCAGTATTTT. Amino acids: CASSEGVGFTETQYF.

Points on this clonotype: This may be a read error: a much more frequent sequence differs by one nucleotide. CDR3 sequence (DNA): TGTGCCAGCAGTTACGACCGACACCACTCTGGGGCCAGCGTCCTGACTTTC. Its protein product is CASSYDRHHSGASVLTF. The chain has TRBV6-5 and TRBJ2-6; a weak D match, TRBD1 (5 bases). The CDR3 is 17 amino acids. The V gene's germline CDR1 is MNHEY and CDR2 SVGAGI.

This clonotype was seen only a few times. The J gene is TRBJ2-5, the V gene TRBV5-4; D not resolved. V was clipped by 0 bases and J by 5 bases, with 8 bases between them. Per the germline V gene, CDR1 is SGHNT and CDR2 is YYREEE (reference sequence). The CDR3 is 13 amino acids. CDR3 coding DNA: TGTGCCAGCAGCTTGGAGGGTTGGGAGACCCAGTACTTC. Translating it yields CASSLEGWETQYF.

Remarks on this clonotype: Mismatch with germline at one junction end may stem from a read error. The V and J genes are TRBV6-1 and TRBJ2-1; D might be TRBD2 (5 bases). Germline V gene data show CDR1 as MNHNS and CDR2 as SASEGT. The CDR3 consists of 15 residues. As DNA, the CDR3 is TGTGTCAGCAGTGGCCACCTTACTAGGGCCAATGAGCAGTTCTTC. This translates into CVSSGHLTRANEQFF.

Worth noting for this clonotype: A read error may produce the germline difference seen at one junction end. This chain uses TRBV11-2 with TRBJ2-4; D perhaps matches TRBD2 (5 bases). The CDR3 covers 14 residues. Per the germline V gene, CDR1 is SGHAT and CDR2 is FQNNGV. CDR3 region: CTSSPDLTRNIQYF. For the CDR3, the DNA is TGTACCAGCAGCCCGGACTTGACCCGAAACATCCAGTACTTC.

As for this clonotype: In this CDR3 the conserved last residue, phenylalanine or tryptophan, is missing, so a read error is likely. This chain joins TRBV6-5 and TRBJ2-7; D remains unclear. The CDR3 has 13 residues. V dropped 6 bases and J dropped 5 bases, with 14 bases sitting between them. Germline V gene data show CDR1 as MNHEY and CDR2 as SVGAGI. The DNA of the CDR3 is TGTGCCAGCAGCAACGACATCTCACACGAGCAGTACTTG. Protein: CASSNDISHEQYL.

The rearrangement links TRBV14 to TRBJ2-5; TRBD2 matches 9 bases. Germline-derived CDR1 and CDR2 are SGHDN and FVKESK. The CDR3 is 17 residues long. Losses at the gene ends were 0 bases for V and 4 bases for J; bases not matched to a gene: 9. The CDR3 coding sequence is TGTGCCAGCAGCCAAGATTGGAATAGCGGGAGTTCAGAGACCCAGTACTTC. This sequence encodes CASSQDWNSGSSETQYF.

This clonotype came up once. A junction end diverges from the germline sequence, so it may reflect a read error. This rearrangement joins TRBV4-2 to TRBJ2-4; a weak D match, TRBD2 (6 bases). The germline gives CDR1 LGHNA, CDR2 YNFKEQ. The CDR3 sequence is 15 residues long. The CDR3 coding sequence is TGTGCCAGCAGGCAAGATAGGACTACCGGGGCCATCCAGTACTTC. It encodes CASRQDRTTGAIQYF.

Note on this clonotype: Its ends do not fully match the called genes, so a read error is possible. The rearrangement links TRBV29-1 to TRBJ1-3; D remains ambiguous. CDR3 length: 15 amino acids. Germline assignment: CDR1 SQVTM and CDR2 ANQGSEA. CDR3 sequence: CIAGLGVVSGNTTYF. The CDR3 coding sequence is TGCATCGCCGGGCTGGGTGTGGTCTCTGGAAACACCACATATTTT.

This clonotype has ten or more counts. The rearrangement joins TRBV29-1 to TRBJ2-7; D is perhaps TRBD2 (6 bases). The CDR3 contains 12 residues. The V end lost 8 bases, the J end lost 9 bases, and 20 bases lay between the germline ends. Germline-derived CDR1 and CDR2 are SQVTM and ANQGSEA. The CDR3 DNA sequence: TGCAGCATTACTGGGACCGGGGGAGGGCAGTACTTC. Protein: CSITGTGGGQYF.

For this clonotype: This may stem from a read error, because a much larger clone lies one nucleotide away. The chain is built from TRBV5-4 and TRBJ2-7; D ambiguous. In germline, CDR1 is SGHNT, CDR2 YYREEE (reference sequence). Trimming removed 7 bases at V and 2 bases at J, with 16 bases between. The CDR3 is made up of 14 amino acids. The CDR3 DNA is TGTGCCAGCTCAGAAGCTGCTCCTACCTACGAGCAGTACTTC. Translated: CASSEAAPTYEQYF.